This passage covers 10 T cell receptor beta chains from one sample sequenced in a study of CD8 T cells in ankylosing spondylitis. Each CDR3 protein is one row after TCRdb ran MiXCR on the 5' RACE reads. The sample has approximately 240,000 distinct CDR3 sequences; over 9.5% are singletons. Sequenced input: blood, either unsorted or a sorted T cell fraction (not recorded which). These receptors were taken from a male donor with ankylosing spondylitis or in good health (not recorded which).

This clonotype was recorded many times. The CDR3 is CASSQEQINYGYTF. In nucleotides, the CDR3 is TGTGCCAGCAGCCAAGAACAGATTAACTATGGCTACACCTTC. V gene TRBV14 combines with J gene TRBJ1-2; unclear D gene. V was pared by 0 bases and J by 1 base, with 6 bases between. CDR3 length: 14 amino acids. The germline V gene has CDR1 SGHDN and CDR2 FVKESK.

This clonotype was recorded many times. The chain joins TRBV4-1 to TRBJ2-4, with D maybe TRBD2 (5 bases). Between the trimmed V and J ends, which lost 4 bases and 0 bases, there was a span of 7 bases. The germline CDR1 and CDR2 sequences are MGHRA and YSYEKL. This CDR3 contains 14 residues. CDR3 in amino acids: CASSPGLAKNIQYF. CDR3 nucleotides: TGCGCCAGCAGCCCGGGGTTAGCCAAAAACATTCAGTACTTC.

This clonotype showed up many times. This chain connects TRBV3-1 to TRBJ2-5; D may correspond to TRBD1 or TRBD2 (5 bases each). The CDR3 is 15 residues long. Germline V lookup: CDR1 LGHDT, CDR2 YNNKEL (reference sequence). V dropped 1 base and J dropped 3 bases, with 12 bases sitting between them. The CDR3 nucleotides are TGTGCCAGCAGCCAAGTGGGGACGGGGAAAGAGACCCAGTACTTC. Protein product: CASSQVGTGKETQYF.

This clonotype was picked up many times. V usage is TRBV30 and J usage is TRBJ2-1, with D maybe TRBD2 (5 bases). Trimming took off 4 bases at V and 4 bases at J, with 17 bases between the two ends. Germline CDR1 GTSNPN, CDR2 SVGIG (reference sequence). This CDR3 comprises 15 residues. DNA of the CDR3: TGTGCCTGGATGTCAGGAGGAGCCCTTTACAATGAGCAGTTCTTC. Amino acid sequence: CAWMSGGALYNEQFF.

This clonotype has at least ten counts. The chain links TRBV5-1 to TRBJ2-3, with D tentatively TRBD1 (6 bases). V was cut by 3 bases and J by 2 bases, with 13 bases left in between. This CDR3 comprises 15 residues. The V gene's germline CDR1 is SGHRS and CDR2 YFSETQ. The chain's CDR3 is CASSSRQAITDTQYF. CDR3 nucleotides: TGCGCCAGCAGCTCCCGACAGGCGATCACAGATACGCAGTATTTT. Variable domain in full (rest from reference TRBV5-1 and TRBJ2-3): KAGVTQTPRYLIKTRGQQVTLSCSPISGHRSVSWYQQTPGQGLQFLFEYFSETQRNKGNFPGRFSGRQFSNSRSEMNVSTLELGDSALYLCASSSRQAITDTQYFGPGTRLTVL.

This clonotype has a count of ten or more. The rearrangement links TRBV4-1 to TRBJ2-3; TRBD2 matches at 7 bases. The length of the CDR3 is 18 residues. The germline gives CDR1 MGHRA, CDR2 YSYEKL. V lost 0 bases, J lost 4 bases, and 13 bases stayed unmatched. CDR3 residues: CASSQEAGVPRSADTQYF. CDR3 coding DNA: TGCGCCAGCAGCCAAGAGGCGGGGGTACCCCGCTCAGCAGATACGCAGTATTTT.

At least ten counts were recorded for this clonotype. CDR3 sequence (DNA): TGCGCCAGCAGCGAGGGACAGATTTATGGCTACACCTTC. Translating gives CASSEGQIYGYTF. The chain has TRBV5-1 and TRBJ1-2; the match to TRBD1 covers 7 bases. The CDR3 spans 13 residues. V trimming: 4 bases; J trimming: 5 bases; junction bases outside the gene matches: 5. The germline V gene encodes CDR1 SGHRS and CDR2 YFSETQ.

The chain combines TRBV20-1 with TRBJ2-3; D remains unclear. Trimming removed 3 bases from V and 2 bases from J, with 15 bases in between. Germline CDR1 and CDR2: DFQATT and SNEGSKA (reference sequence). The CDR3 consists of 15 residues. CDR3 in amino acids: CSASPTLRVTDTQYF. In DNA form, the CDR3 reads TGCAGTGCTAGTCCCACCCTGCGAGTCACAGATACGCAGTATTTT.

In DNA form, the CDR3 reads TGTGCCAGCACCCCCGGGGTGGGGGGACAGCCCCAGCATTTT. Protein: CASTPGVGGQPQHF. The chain uses TRBV6-1 and TRBJ1-5; possible D gene TRBD1, 5 bases. Deletions cut 7 bases from V and 7 bases from J, with 17 bases between. CDR1 and CDR2 (germline): MNHNS, SASEGT. The CDR3 contains 14 residues.

This clonotype has ten or more counts. The rearrangement joins TRBV20-1 to TRBJ2-2, with TRBD2 matching over 8 bases. Losses at the gene ends were 6 bases for V and 3 bases for J; bases not matched to a gene: 3. This CDR3 has 13 residues. Germline CDR1 and CDR2: DFQATT and SNEGSKA (reference sequence). CDR3 region: CSAREGDTGELFF. In nucleotides, the CDR3 is TGCAGTGCCCGGGAGGGGGACACCGGGGAGCTGTTTTTT.